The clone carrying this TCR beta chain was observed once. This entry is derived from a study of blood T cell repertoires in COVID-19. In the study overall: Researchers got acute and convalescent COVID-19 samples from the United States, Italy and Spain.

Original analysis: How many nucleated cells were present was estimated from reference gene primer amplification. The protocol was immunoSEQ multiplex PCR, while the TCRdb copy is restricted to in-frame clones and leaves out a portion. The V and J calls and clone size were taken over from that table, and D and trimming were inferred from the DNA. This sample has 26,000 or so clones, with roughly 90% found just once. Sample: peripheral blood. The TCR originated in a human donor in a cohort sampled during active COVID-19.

The CDR3: CASSLDYSIGREYGYTF. CDR3 bases: TGTGCCAGCAGCTTGGACTACAGTATTGGGCGCGAGTATGGCTACACCTTC. This chain uses TRBV11-2 with TRBJ1-2; no clear D gene. The V gene lost 3 bases and the J gene lost 5 bases, with 22 bases spanning the gap. The CDR3 loop spans 17 amino acids. Germline V gene lookup returns CDR1 SGHAT and CDR2 FQNNGV.